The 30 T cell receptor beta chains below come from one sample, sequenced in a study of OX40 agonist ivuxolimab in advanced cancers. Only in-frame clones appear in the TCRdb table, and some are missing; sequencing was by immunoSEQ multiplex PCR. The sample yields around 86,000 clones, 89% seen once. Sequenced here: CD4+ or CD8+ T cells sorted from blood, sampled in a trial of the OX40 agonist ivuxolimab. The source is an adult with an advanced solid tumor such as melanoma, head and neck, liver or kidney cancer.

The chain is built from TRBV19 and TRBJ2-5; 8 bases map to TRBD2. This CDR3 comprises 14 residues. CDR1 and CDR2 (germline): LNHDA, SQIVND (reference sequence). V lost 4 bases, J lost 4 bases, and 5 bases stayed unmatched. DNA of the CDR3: TGTGCCAGTAGTAAAGGCCTAGCGGGAGAGACCCAGTACTTC. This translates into CASSKGLAGETQYF. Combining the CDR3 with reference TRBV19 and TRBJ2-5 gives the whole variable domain DGGITQSPKYLFRKEGQNVTLSCEQNLNHDAMYWYRQDPGQGLRLIYYSQIVNDFQKGDIAEGYSVSREKKESFPLTVTSAQKNPTAFYLCASSKGLAGETQYFGPGTRLLVL.

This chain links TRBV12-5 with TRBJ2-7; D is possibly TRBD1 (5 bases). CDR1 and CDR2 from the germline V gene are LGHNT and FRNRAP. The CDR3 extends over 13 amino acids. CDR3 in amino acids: CAPRALYSYEQYF. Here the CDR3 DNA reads TGTGCGCCCAGGGCATTATACTCCTACGAGCAGTACTTC.

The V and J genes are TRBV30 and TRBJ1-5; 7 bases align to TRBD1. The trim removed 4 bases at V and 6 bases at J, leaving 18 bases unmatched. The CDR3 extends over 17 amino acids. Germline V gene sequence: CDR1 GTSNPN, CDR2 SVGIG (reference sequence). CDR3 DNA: TGTGCCTGGATACCCACAGGGGATTTTACCCCAACTCAGCCCCAGCATTTT. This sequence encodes CAWIPTGDFTPTQPQHF. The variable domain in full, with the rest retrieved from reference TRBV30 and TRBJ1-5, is SQTIHQWPATLVQPVGSPLSLECTVEGTSNPNLYWYRQAAGRGLQLLFYSVGIGQISSEVPQNLSASRPQDRQFILSSKKLLLSDSGFYLCAWIPTGDFTPTQPQHFGDGTRLSIL.

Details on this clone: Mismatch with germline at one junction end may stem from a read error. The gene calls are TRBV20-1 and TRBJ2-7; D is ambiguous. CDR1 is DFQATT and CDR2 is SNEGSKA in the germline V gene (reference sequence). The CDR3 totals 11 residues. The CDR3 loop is CGAVMNFEQYF. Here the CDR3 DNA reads TGCGGTGCTGTCATGAATTTCGAGCAGTACTTC.

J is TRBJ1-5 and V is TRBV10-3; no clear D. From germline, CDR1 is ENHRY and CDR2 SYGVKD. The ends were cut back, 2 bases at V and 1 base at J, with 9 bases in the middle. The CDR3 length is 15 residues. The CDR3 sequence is CAISEGLGSNQPQHF. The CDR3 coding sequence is TGTGCCATCAGTGAGGGACTAGGAAGCAATCAGCCCCAGCATTTT.

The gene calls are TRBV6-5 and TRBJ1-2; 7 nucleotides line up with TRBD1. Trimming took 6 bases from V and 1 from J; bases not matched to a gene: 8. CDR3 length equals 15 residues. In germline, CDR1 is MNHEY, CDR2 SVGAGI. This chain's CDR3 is CASSLLGTDNYGYTF. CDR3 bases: TGTGCCAGCAGCCTACTTGGGACAGATAACTATGGCTACACCTTC.

CDR3: CASSFGGLAKNIQYF. CDR3 nucleotides: TGTGCCAGCAGTTTTGGAGGTTTAGCCAAAAACATTCAGTACTTC. This chain connects TRBV27 to TRBJ2-4; possibly TRBD2 for D (5 bases). Germline CDR1 is MNHEY and CDR2 is SMNVEV (reference sequence). The V gene lost 3 bases and the J gene lost 0 bases, with 9 bases spanning the gap. The CDR3 extends over 15 amino acids.

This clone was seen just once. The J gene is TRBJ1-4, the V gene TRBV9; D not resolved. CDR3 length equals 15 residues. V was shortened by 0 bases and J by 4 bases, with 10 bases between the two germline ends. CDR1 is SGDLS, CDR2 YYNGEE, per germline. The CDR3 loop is CASSVGPNRNEKLFF. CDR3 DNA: TGTGCCAGCAGCGTAGGGCCAAATCGTAATGAAAAACTGTTTTTT.

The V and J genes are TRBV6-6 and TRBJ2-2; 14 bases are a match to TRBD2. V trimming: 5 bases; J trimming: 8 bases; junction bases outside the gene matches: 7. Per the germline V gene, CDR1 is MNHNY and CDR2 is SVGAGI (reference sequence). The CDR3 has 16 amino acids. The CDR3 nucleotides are TGTGCCAGCAGTACGACTAGCGGGAGGGCGAGTGGGGAGCTGTTTTTT. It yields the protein CASSTTSGRASGELFF.

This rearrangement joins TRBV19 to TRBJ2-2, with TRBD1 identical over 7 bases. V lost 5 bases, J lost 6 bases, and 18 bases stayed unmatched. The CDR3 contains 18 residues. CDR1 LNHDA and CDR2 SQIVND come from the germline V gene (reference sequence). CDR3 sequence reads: CASSPTPLTGTRAGELFF. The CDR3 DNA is TGTGCCAGTAGTCCAACCCCCCTGACAGGGACGAGGGCCGGGGAGCTGTTTTTT. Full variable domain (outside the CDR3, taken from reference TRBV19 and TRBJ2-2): DGGITQSPKYLFRKEGQNVTLSCEQNLNHDAMYWYRQDPGQGLRLIYYSQIVNDFQKGDIAEGYSVSREKKESFPLTVTSAQKNPTAFYLCASSPTPLTGTRAGELFFGEGSRLTVL.

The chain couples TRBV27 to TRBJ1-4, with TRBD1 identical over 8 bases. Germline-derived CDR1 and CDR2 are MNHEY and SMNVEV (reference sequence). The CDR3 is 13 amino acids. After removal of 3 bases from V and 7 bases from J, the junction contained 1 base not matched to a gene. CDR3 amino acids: CASSFDRGEKLFF. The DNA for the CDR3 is TGTGCCAGCAGTTTCGACAGGGGTGAAAAACTGTTTTTT. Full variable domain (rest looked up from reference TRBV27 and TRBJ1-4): EAQVTQNPRYLITVTGKKLTVTCSQNMNHEYMSWYRQDPGLGLRQIYYSMNVEVTDKGDVPEGYKVSRKEKRNFPLILESPSPNQTSLYFCASSFDRGEKLFFGSGTQLSVL.

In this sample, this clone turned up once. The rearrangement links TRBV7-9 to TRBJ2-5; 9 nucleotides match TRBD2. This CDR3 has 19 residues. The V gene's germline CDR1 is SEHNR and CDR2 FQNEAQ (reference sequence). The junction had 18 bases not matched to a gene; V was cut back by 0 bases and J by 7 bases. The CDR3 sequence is CASSLAPLSGSALSVTQYF. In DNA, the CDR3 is TGTGCCAGCAGCTTAGCCCCCCTTAGCGGGAGTGCCCTAAGTGTGACCCAGTACTTC.

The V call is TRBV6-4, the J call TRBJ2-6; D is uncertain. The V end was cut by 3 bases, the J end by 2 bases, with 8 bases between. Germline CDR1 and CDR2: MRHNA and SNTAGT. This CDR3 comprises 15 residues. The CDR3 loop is CASSETKAGANVLTF. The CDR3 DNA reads TGTGCCAGCAGTGAAACAAAAGCTGGGGCCAACGTCCTGACTTTC.

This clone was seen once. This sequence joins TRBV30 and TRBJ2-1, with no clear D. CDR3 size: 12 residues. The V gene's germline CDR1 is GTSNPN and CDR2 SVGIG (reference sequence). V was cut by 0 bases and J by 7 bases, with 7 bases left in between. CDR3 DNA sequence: TGTGCCTGGAGTGTAGGCCTGAATGAGCAGTTCTTC. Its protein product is CAWSVGLNEQFF.

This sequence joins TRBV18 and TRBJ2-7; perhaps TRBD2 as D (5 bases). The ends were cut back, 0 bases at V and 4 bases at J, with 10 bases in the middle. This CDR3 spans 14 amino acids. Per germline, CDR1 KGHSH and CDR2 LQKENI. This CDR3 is CASSPPGDPYEQYF. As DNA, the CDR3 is TGTGCCAGCTCACCACCGGGAGATCCTTACGAGCAGTACTTC.

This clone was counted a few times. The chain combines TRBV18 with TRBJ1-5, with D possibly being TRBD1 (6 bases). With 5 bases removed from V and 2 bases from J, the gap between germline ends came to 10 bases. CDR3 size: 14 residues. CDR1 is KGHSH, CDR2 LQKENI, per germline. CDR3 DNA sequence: TGTGCCAGCTCAGCCACAGGGCGCAATCAGCCCCAGCATTTT. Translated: CASSATGRNQPQHF. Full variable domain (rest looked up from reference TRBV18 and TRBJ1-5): NAGVMQNPRHLVRRRGQEARLRCSPMKGHSHVYWYRQLPEEGLKFMVYLQKENIIDESGMPKERFSAEFPKEGPSILRIQQVVRGDSAAYFCASSATGRNQPQHFGDGTRLSIL.

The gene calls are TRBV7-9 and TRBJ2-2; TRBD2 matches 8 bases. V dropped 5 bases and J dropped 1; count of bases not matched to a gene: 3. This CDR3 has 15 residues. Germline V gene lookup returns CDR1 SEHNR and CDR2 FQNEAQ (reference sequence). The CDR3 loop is CASSKSGGNTGELFF. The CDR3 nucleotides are TGTGCCAGCAGCAAAAGCGGGGGGAACACCGGGGAGCTGTTTTTT.

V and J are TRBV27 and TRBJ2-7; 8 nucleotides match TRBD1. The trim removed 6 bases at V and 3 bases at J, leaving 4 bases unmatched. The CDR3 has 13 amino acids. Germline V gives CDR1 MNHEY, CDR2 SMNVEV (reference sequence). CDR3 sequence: CASSGQGVYEQYF. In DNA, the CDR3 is TGTGCCAGCAGCGGACAGGGTGTCTACGAGCAGTACTTC.

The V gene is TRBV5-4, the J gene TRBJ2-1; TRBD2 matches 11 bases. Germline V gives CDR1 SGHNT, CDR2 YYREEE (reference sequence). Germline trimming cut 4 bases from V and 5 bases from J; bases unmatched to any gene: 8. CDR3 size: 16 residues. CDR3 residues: CASSVPGTSGNNEQFF. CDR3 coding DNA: TGTGCCAGCAGCGTCCCCGGGACTAGCGGAAACAATGAGCAGTTCTTC.

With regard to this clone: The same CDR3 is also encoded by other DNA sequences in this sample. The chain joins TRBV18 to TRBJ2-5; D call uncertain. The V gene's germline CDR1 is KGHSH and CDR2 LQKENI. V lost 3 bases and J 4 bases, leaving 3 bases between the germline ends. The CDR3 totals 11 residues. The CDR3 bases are TGTGCCAGCTCACCGGGAGAGACCCAGTACTTC. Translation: CASSPGETQYF.

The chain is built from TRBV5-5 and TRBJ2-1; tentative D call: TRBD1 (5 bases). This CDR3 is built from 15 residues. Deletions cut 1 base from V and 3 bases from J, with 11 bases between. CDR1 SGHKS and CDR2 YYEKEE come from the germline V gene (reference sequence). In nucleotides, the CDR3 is TGTGCCAGCAGCTTGAAACAGGCCGTCTACAATGAGCAGTTCTTC. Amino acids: CASSLKQAVYNEQFF.

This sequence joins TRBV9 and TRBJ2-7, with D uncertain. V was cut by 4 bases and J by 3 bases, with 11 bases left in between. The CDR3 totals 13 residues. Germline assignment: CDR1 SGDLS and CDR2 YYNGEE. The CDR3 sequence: CASSRRPDYEQYF. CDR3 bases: TGTGCCAGCAGCCGTAGGCCTGACTACGAGCAGTACTTC.

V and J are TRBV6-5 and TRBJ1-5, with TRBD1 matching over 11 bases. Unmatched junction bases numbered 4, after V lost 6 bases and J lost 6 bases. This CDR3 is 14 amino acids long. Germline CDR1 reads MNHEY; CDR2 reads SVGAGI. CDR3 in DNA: TGTGCCAGCAGAGGACAGGGGGCGAGTCAGCCCCAGCATTTT. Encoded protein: CASRGQGASQPQHF.

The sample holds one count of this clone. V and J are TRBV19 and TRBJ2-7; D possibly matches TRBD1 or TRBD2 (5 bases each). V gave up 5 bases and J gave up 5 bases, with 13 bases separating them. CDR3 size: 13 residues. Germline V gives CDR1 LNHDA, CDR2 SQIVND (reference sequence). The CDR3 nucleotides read TGTGCCAGTAGTCTCGCTCGGGGCGACGAGCAGTACTTC. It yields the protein CASSLARGDEQYF.

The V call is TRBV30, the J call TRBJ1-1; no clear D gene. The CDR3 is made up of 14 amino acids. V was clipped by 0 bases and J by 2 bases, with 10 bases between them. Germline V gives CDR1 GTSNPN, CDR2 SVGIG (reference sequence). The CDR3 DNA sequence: TGTGCCTGGAGTGTACTAGGGATTAACACTGAAGCTTTCTTT. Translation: CAWSVLGINTEAFF.

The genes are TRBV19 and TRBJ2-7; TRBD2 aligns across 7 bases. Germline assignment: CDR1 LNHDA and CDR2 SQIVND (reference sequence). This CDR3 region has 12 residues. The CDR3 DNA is TGTGCGGCCGGGACTAACACCTACGAGCAGTACTTC. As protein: CAAGTNTYEQYF.

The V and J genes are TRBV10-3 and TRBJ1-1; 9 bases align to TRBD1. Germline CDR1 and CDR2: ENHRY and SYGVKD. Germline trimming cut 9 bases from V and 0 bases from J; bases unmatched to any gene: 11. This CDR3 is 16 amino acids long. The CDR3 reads CAITRDRVLMNTEAFF. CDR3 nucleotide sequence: TGTGCCATAACCCGGGACAGGGTACTCATGAACACTGAAGCTTTCTTT.

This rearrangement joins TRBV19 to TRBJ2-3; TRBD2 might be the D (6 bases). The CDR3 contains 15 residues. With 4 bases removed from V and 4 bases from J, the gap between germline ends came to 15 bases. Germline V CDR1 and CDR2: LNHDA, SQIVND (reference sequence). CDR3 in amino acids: CASSRMGGMADTQYF. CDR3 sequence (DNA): TGTGCCAGTAGTAGAATGGGGGGTATGGCAGATACGCAGTATTTT.

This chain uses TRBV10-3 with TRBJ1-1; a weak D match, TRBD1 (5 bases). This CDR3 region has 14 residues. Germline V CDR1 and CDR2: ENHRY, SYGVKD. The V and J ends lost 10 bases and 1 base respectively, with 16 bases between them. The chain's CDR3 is CATETRQKNTEAFF. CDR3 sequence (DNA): TGTGCCACCGAAACCCGACAGAAGAACACTGAAGCTTTCTTT.

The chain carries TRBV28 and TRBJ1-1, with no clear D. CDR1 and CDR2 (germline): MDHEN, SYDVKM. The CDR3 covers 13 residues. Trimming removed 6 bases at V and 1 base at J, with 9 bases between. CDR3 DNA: TGTGCCAGCAGCGACGACACGAACACTGAAGCTTTCTTT. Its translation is CASSDDTNTEAFF.